Each of the 21 T cell receptor beta chains below was sequenced from the same sample in a study of CD8+ T cells in alopecia areata. Isolated RNA was reverse transcribed into cDNA used as the sequencing template. Some clones are missing from TCRdb's copy, which holds only in-frame ones; the method was immunoSEQ multiplex PCR. The sample contains some 51,000 clones, almost 97% of which appear only once. Material: CD8+ T cells sorted from blood, obtained at week 0. Receptors originate from a human donor with alopecia areata.

CDR3 sequence reads: CASSSTSGGSYNEQFF. The CDR3 region has the DNA TGTGCCAGCAGCTCTACTAGCGGGGGGTCCTACAATGAGCAGTTCTTC. The V and J genes are TRBV11-2 and TRBJ2-1, with 12 bases lining up with TRBD2. V gave up 4 bases and J gave up 1 base; unmatched junction bases: 2. The CDR3 covers 16 residues. Germline V CDR1 and CDR2: SGHAT, FQNNGV.

The genes are TRBV30 and TRBJ1-1; D gene uncertain. The CDR3 is made up of 12 amino acids. CDR1 and CDR2 from the germline V gene are GTSNPN and SVGIG (reference sequence). Trimming cost V 2 bases and J 7 bases, with 11 bases left between them. The CDR3 nucleotides read TGTGCCTGGAGTACCCTCCCGGGTGAAGCTTTCTTT. It encodes CAWSTLPGEAFF.

The rearrangement joins TRBV6-5 to TRBJ1-6; perhaps TRBD1 as D (5 bases). The CDR3 runs 14 residues. Germline V gene lookup returns CDR1 MNHEY and CDR2 SVGAGI. With 0 bases removed from V and 12 bases from J, the gap between germline ends came to 12 bases. CDR3: CASSYSGEFLPLHF. The CDR3 DNA reads as TGTGCCAGCAGTTACTCAGGGGAATTCTTACCCCTCCACTTT.

This sequence joins TRBV7-6 and TRBJ2-7, with D perhaps TRBD2 (6 bases). Looked up from germline, CDR1 is SGHVS and CDR2 is FNYEAQ. The CDR3 length is 16 residues. The V and J ends lost 2 bases and 3 bases respectively, with 17 bases between them. CDR3 residues: CASSLFEEGSSYEQYF. In nucleotides, the CDR3 is TGTGCCAGCAGCTTATTTGAGGAGGGGTCCAGCTACGAGCAGTACTTC.

The chain couples TRBV30 to TRBJ1-2; D unresolved. V gave up 4 bases and J gave up 6 bases, with 21 bases separating them. Germline-derived CDR1 and CDR2 are GTSNPN and SVGIG (reference sequence). This CDR3 spans 15 amino acids. CDR3 sequence (DNA): TGTGCCTGGACCCTCAGTTCTGGACTAATAAATGGCTACACCTTC. Protein sequence: CAWTLSSGLINGYTF.

The genes are TRBV7-3 and TRBJ2-7, with unresolved D. Deletions cut 2 bases from V and 5 bases from J, with 4 bases between. CDR3 size: 11 residues. CDR1 and CDR2 (germline): SGHTA, FQGTGA. The chain's CDR3 is CASSLGNEQYF. The DNA for the CDR3 is TGTGCCAGCAGCTTAGGCAACGAGCAGTACTTC.

This sequence joins TRBV2 and TRBJ2-7; 8 nucleotides match TRBD1. Per the germline V gene, CDR1 is SNHLY and CDR2 is FYNNEI. After removal of 6 bases from V and 4 bases from J, the junction contained 5 bases not matched to a gene. This CDR3 is built from 13 residues. In nucleotides, the CDR3 is TGTGCCAGCAGCGTACAGGGGGTGTACGAGCAGTACTTC. Amino acids: CASSVQGVYEQYF.

V gene TRBV7-4 combines with J gene TRBJ2-5; 11 bases are a match to TRBD1. The V and J ends lost 4 bases and 5 bases, in that order; junction bases with no gene match: 6. Germline CDR1 SGHVT, CDR2 SQSDAQ. This CDR3 comprises 15 residues. CDR3 DNA: TGTGCCAGCAGCTCCTGGACAGGGGGCCTGGAGACCCAGTACTTC. Its protein is CASSSWTGGLETQYF. The full variable domain, with the rest looked up from reference TRBV7-4 and TRBJ2-5, is GAGVSQSPRYKVAKRGRDVALRCDSISGHVTLYWYRQTLGQGSEVLTYSQSDAQRDKSGRPSGRFSAERPERSVSTLKIQRTEQGDSAVYLCASSSWTGGLETQYFGPGTRLLVL.

This clone occurred once. This chain connects TRBV27 to TRBJ2-5; D is unresolved. Germline CDR1 MNHEY, CDR2 SMNVEV (reference sequence). The CDR3 contains 12 residues. Trimming took off 10 bases at V and 2 bases at J, with 11 bases between the two ends. CDR3 protein: CATSRPQETQYF. The CDR3 DNA reads as TGTGCCACCAGCCGACCACAAGAGACCCAGTACTTC.

The chain links TRBV27 to TRBJ1-1, with a weak D call TRBD1 (6 bases). The CDR3 consists of 15 residues. From germline, CDR1 is MNHEY and CDR2 SMNVEV (reference sequence). Trimming stripped 1 base from V and 3 bases from J, with 12 bases between. CDR3 in amino acids: CASSLWAGVDTEAFF. Here the CDR3 DNA reads TGTGCCAGCAGTTTATGGGCAGGGGTCGACACTGAAGCTTTCTTT.

V and J are TRBV7-9 and TRBJ2-7, with D possibly matching TRBD1 (6 bases). The CDR3 contains 14 residues. The germline V gene has CDR1 SEHNR and CDR2 FQNEAQ (reference sequence). The germline V and J ends were trimmed by 5 bases and 2 bases, with 13 bases remaining between them. The CDR3 DNA is TGTGCCAGCAGCGCCCCGGGACACCCCTACGAGCAGTACTTC. Encoded protein: CASSAPGHPYEQYF. Full variable domain (rest looked up from reference TRBV7-9 and TRBJ2-7): DTGVSQNPRHKITKRGQNVTFRCDPISEHNRLYWYRQTLGQGPEFLTYFQNEAQLEKSRLLSDRFSAERPKGSFSTLEIQRTEQGDSAMYLCASSAPGHPYEQYFGPGTRLTVT.

This chain connects TRBV7-6 to TRBJ1-4, with unresolved D. Between the trimmed V and J ends, which lost 3 bases and 7 bases, there was a span of 15 bases. This CDR3 spans 15 amino acids. CDR1 SGHVS and CDR2 FNYEAQ come from the germline V gene. CDR3 bases: TGTGCCAGCAGCTTTGGAATAGGCGGGAGTGAAAAACTGTTTTTT. Translated: CASSFGIGGSEKLFF.

The chain carries TRBV23-1 and TRBJ1-5, with D hard to call. TRBV23-1 is an ORF; its function is uncertain. The CDR3 covers 13 residues. V gave up 2 bases and J gave up 5 bases, with 7 bases separating them. The CDR3 sequence: CASSQIGHQPQHF. In DNA form, the CDR3 reads TGCGCCAGCAGTCAAATAGGCCATCAGCCCCAGCATTTT.

This chain uses TRBV19 with TRBJ2-7; 11 bases map to TRBD2. With 3 bases clipped from V and 2 bases from J, the junction kept 3 bases outside the gene matches. The CDR3 is 15 amino acids. CDR1 is LNHDA, CDR2 SQIVND, per germline (reference sequence). The CDR3 DNA is TGTGCCAGTAGTATTCTAGCGGGGGGTACCTACGAGCAGTACTTC. Translating it yields CASSILAGGTYEQYF.

This clone was seen just once. This chain joins TRBV6-1 and TRBJ2-3; 8 nucleotides match TRBD1. Germline V CDR1 and CDR2: MNHNS, SASEGT. This CDR3 has 15 amino acids. The ends lost 8 bases at V and 0 bases at J; junction bases unmatched: 7. Here the CDR3 DNA reads TGTGCCAGCTTCACGGGACAGGCTAGCACAGATACGCAGTATTTT. This encodes CASFTGQASTDTQYF.

This clone was recorded only once. V is TRBV4-1 and J is TRBJ2-7, with 8 bases fitting TRBD2. CDR1 and CDR2 from the germline V gene are MGHRA and YSYEKL. This CDR3 is built from 16 residues. Unmatched junction bases numbered 9, after V lost 4 bases and J lost 1 base. The CDR3 here is CASSPSGGGPSYEQYF. The CDR3 nucleotides read TGCGCCAGCAGCCCCTCCGGGGGGGGGCCATCCTACGAGCAGTACTTC.

A note on this clone: Other nucleotide sequences in the sample specify the same CDR3. The chain carries TRBV30 and TRBJ1-1; D is unclear. Germline assignment: CDR1 GTSNPN and CDR2 SVGIG (reference sequence). This CDR3 has 11 residues. Trimming stripped 5 bases from V and 1 base from J, with 5 bases between. The CDR3 loop reads CAWGRNTEAFF. The DNA of the CDR3 is TGTGCCTGGGGACGGAACACTGAAGCTTTCTTT.

CDR3 residues: CASSYSGSGGDTQYF. CDR3 DNA: TGTGCCAGCAGTTATTCCGGTAGCGGGGGGGATACGCAGTATTTT. The rearrangement links TRBV6-5 to TRBJ2-3; 10 bases are a match to TRBD2. V trimming: 3 bases; J trimming: 6 bases; junction bases outside the gene matches: 6. CDR1 is MNHEY and CDR2 is SVGAGI in the germline V gene. The CDR3 length is 15 residues.

The V and J genes are TRBV5-1 and TRBJ1-1; TRBD1 matches 7 bases. The CDR3 extends over 13 amino acids. V shed 7 bases, J shed 10 bases, and the junction held 13 bases outside the gene matches. From germline, CDR1 is SGHRS and CDR2 YFSETQ. The CDR3, as DNA: TGCGCCAGCGGGTACAGGGGCGGACGGGGAGCTTTCTTT. This gives the protein CASGYRGGRGAFF.

CDR3 amino acids: CASSYEGAGELFF. DNA of the CDR3: TGTGCCAGCAGTTATGAGGGGGCCGGGGAGCTGTTTTTT. J is TRBJ2-2 and V is TRBV6-5; D possibly corresponds to TRBD1 (6 bases). The CDR3 runs to 13 residues. V lost 3 bases and J lost 6, with 8 bases in between. Germline values: CDR1 MNHEY, CDR2 SVGAGI.

V and J are TRBV10-2 and TRBJ2-7, with 10 bases lining up with TRBD1. Germline-derived CDR1 and CDR2 are WSHSY and SAAADI. V dropped 7 bases and J dropped 4; count of bases not matched to a gene: 1. This CDR3 region has 12 residues. CDR3 coding DNA: TGCGCCAGCAAGGGACAGGGGTACGAGCAGTACTTC. Translating it yields CASKGQGYEQYF.